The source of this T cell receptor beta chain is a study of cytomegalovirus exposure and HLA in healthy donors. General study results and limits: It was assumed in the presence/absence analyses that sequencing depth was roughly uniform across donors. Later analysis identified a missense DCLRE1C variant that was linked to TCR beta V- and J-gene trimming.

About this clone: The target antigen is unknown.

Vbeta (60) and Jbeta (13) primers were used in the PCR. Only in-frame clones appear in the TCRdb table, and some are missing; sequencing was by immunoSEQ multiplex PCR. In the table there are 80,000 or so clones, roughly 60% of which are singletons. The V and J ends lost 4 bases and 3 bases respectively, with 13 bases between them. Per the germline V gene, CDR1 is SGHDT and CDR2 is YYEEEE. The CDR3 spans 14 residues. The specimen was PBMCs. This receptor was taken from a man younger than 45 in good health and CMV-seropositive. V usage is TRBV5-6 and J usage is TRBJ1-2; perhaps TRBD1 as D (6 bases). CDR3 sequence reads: CASSPGQLDYGYTF. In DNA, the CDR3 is TGTGCCAGCAGCCCAGGACAGCTGGACTATGGCTACACCTTC.